This entry lists 17 T cell receptor beta chains sequenced from one sample in a study of T cell responses to AZD1222 COVID-19 vaccine. TCRdb's copy holds only in-frame clones and misses some; the assay was immunoSEQ multiplex PCR. In the table there are roughly 150,000 clones, around 89% of which are singletons. The material sequenced was peripheral blood, taken on day 0 of AZD1222 vaccination. These receptors all come from an adult in good health.

This clone has only one observation. The V gene is TRBV24-1, the J gene TRBJ2-1; D might be TRBD1 (6 bases). Germline lookup yields CDR1 KGHDR and CDR2 SFDVKD. There are 13 residues in the CDR3. V lost 9 bases and J 0 bases, leaving 8 bases between the germline ends. The CDR3 loop reads CATQGNSYNEQFF. CDR3 in DNA: TGTGCCACCCAGGGGAACTCCTACAATGAGCAGTTCTTC.

This clone came up a few times. The V and J genes are TRBV4-2 and TRBJ1-6; 7 nucleotides line up with TRBD1. The J segment lost 16 bases and the V segment lost 1 base, leaving 13 bases of the junction unmatched. Germline assignment: CDR1 LGHNA and CDR2 YNFKEQ. The CDR3 extends over 15 amino acids. The CDR3 sequence is CASSQVGGWGPDLHF. CDR3 nucleotides: TGTGCCAGCAGCCAAGTAGGGGGCTGGGGGCCCGATCTCCACTTT.

The rearrangement joins TRBV7-2 to TRBJ1-4; D gene unclear. V was clipped by 3 bases and J by 4 bases, with 9 bases between them. Germline V gene sequence: CDR1 SGHTA, CDR2 FQGNSA. The CDR3 is 14 amino acids. The CDR3 region has the DNA TGTGCCAGCAGCTTTGGCCGCCTTAATGAAAAACTGTTTTTT. Amino acids: CASSFGRLNEKLFF.

This chain joins TRBV5-1 and TRBJ1-1; D is unresolved. The CDR3 contains 12 residues. CDR1 is SGHRS, CDR2 YFSETQ, per germline. V shed 5 bases and J shed 5 bases, with 10 bases lying between them. The CDR3 nucleotides are TGCGCCAGCAGGGGGTTGAGGACTGAAGCTTTCTTT. Its translation is CASRGLRTEAFF.

This chain links TRBV30 with TRBJ1-1, with unresolved D. The CDR3 loop spans 11 amino acids. CDR1 GTSNPN and CDR2 SVGIG come from the germline V gene (reference sequence). Trimming took 8 bases from V and 4 from J, leaving 11 bases between them. The CDR3 reads CALDGSTEAFF. CDR3 in DNA: TGTGCCCTAGATGGGAGCACTGAAGCTTTCTTT. The full variable domain, in which reference TRBV30 and TRBJ1-1 provide the parts outside the CDR3, is SQTIHQWPATLVQPVGSPLSLECTVEGTSNPNLYWYRQAAGRGLQLLFYSVGIGQISSEVPQNLSASRPQDRQFILSSKKLLLSDSGFYLCALDGSTEAFFGQGTRLTVV.

V usage is TRBV6-4 and J usage is TRBJ2-1; 12 bases map to TRBD2. This CDR3 contains 15 residues. Germline V gene sequence: CDR1 MRHNA, CDR2 SNTAGT. V dropped 0 bases and J dropped 10; count of bases not matched to a gene: 4. CDR3 protein: CASSDSPSGRGEQFF. The CDR3 coding sequence is TGTGCCAGCAGTGACTCGCCTAGCGGGAGGGGCGAGCAGTTCTTC.

The chain carries TRBV18 and TRBJ2-7; 7 positions agree with TRBD1. CDR3 size: 14 residues. Germline V CDR1 and CDR2: KGHSH, LQKENI. V dropped 5 bases and J dropped 9; count of bases not matched to a gene: 13. The CDR3 region is CASSEPFDRATQYF. CDR3 coding DNA: TGTGCCAGCTCAGAACCATTCGACAGGGCCACGCAGTACTTC.

The chain employs TRBV7-9 and TRBJ1-4; D gene uncertain. Germline V gives CDR1 SEHNR, CDR2 FQNEAQ (reference sequence). The CDR3 loop spans 14 amino acids. V was trimmed by 3 bases and J by 8 bases, leaving 13 bases between them. The DNA for the CDR3 is TGTGCCAGCAGCTTTGGGAAGGGAGACGAAAAACTGTTTTTT. This encodes CASSFGKGDEKLFF. The full variable domain, completed using reference TRBV7-9 and TRBJ1-4, is DTGVSQNPRHKITKRGQNVTFRCDPISEHNRLYWYRQTLGQGPEFLTYFQNEAQLEKSRLLSDRFSAERPKGSFSTLEIQRTEQGDSAMYLCASSFGKGDEKLFFGSGTQLSVL.

The CDR3 coding sequence is TGTGCCAGCAGCCAAGAGGGACACAGGGCTAGGGGCTACACCTTC. Its protein is CASSQEGHRARGYTF. This chain connects TRBV14 to TRBJ1-2; D is perhaps TRBD1 (6 bases). Trimming cost V 0 bases and J 8 bases, with 16 bases left between them. The CDR3 runs to 15 residues. Germline V lookup: CDR1 SGHDN, CDR2 FVKESK.

V gene TRBV6-2 or TRBV6-3 combines with J gene TRBJ1-6; D not resolved. Trimming took 2 bases from V and 8 from J, leaving 7 bases between them. The CDR3 totals 13 residues. The germline V gene encodes CDR1 MNHEY and CDR2 SVGEGT. CDR3 DNA: TGTGCCAGCAGTTACGGAAGGGATTCACCCCTCCACTTT. It translates to CASSYGRDSPLHF.

This chain links TRBV7-8 with TRBJ1-2; D is unresolved. Germline CDR1 SGHVS, CDR2 FQNEAQ. V lost 3 bases and J 3 bases, leaving 8 bases between the germline ends. CDR3 size: 13 residues. The CDR3 region is CASSLAADYGYTF. CDR3 DNA: TGTGCCAGCAGCTTGGCCGCGGACTATGGCTACACCTTC.

The chain recombines TRBV2 with TRBJ2-1, with 8 nucleotides matching TRBD1. The CDR3 is made up of 16 amino acids. CDR1 SNHLY and CDR2 FYNNEI come from the germline V gene. The ends lost 4 bases at V and 0 bases at J; junction bases unmatched: 5. The CDR3 DNA reads as TGTGCCAGCAGTGGGACAGGGAGCCCCTCCTACAATGAGCAGTTCTTC. Amino acids: CASSGTGSPSYNEQFF.

This clone has just a few counts. V is TRBV13 and J is TRBJ1-6; D is ambiguous. The germline V gene has CDR1 PRHDT and CDR2 FYEKMQ (reference sequence). Trimming took 0 bases from V and 9 from J, leaving 15 bases between them. CDR3 length equals 16 residues. Here the CDR3 reads CASSLGLGQDSSPLHF. The CDR3 nucleotides read TGTGCCAGCAGCTTAGGTCTTGGGCAGGATAGTTCACCCCTCCACTTT.

The chain uses TRBV28 and TRBJ1-2, with D unclear. The V and J ends lost 3 bases and 3 bases respectively, with 5 bases between them. In germline, CDR1 is MDHEN, CDR2 SYDVKM. The CDR3 has 12 amino acids. The CDR3 region has the DNA TGTGCCAGCAGTTTTCTGGACTATGGCTACACCTTC. This encodes CASSFLDYGYTF.

This chain links TRBV14 with TRBJ2-4, with D perhaps TRBD2 (7 bases). The CDR3 sequence is 18 residues long. The ends were cut back, 0 bases at V and 5 bases at J, with 20 bases in the middle. Germline V gene sequence: CDR1 SGHDN, CDR2 FVKESK. DNA for the CDR3: TGTGCCAGCAGCCAAGATTTTGAGAACAGGGCGGGGGAAAACATTCAGTACTTC. As protein: CASSQDFENRAGENIQYF. The full variable domain, in which reference TRBV14 and TRBJ2-4 provide the parts outside the CDR3, is EAGVTQFPSHSVIEKGQTVTLRCDPISGHDNLYWYRRVMGKEIKFLLHFVKESKQDESGMPNNRFLAERTGGTYSTLKVQPAELEDSGVYFCASSQDFENRAGENIQYFGAGTRLSVL.

The chain links TRBV14 to TRBJ2-2; D is ambiguous. The CDR3 consists of 13 residues. The V end lost 3 bases, the J end lost 1 base, and 3 bases lay between the germline ends. Germline-derived CDR1 and CDR2 are SGHDN and FVKESK. The CDR3 DNA reads as TGTGCCAGCAGCCAGGAGAACACCGGGGAGCTGTTTTTT. It translates to CASSQENTGELFF.

This clone was recorded only once. V usage is TRBV9 and J usage is TRBJ2-1, with TRBD2 identical over 7 bases. J lost 8 bases, V lost 4 bases, and 15 bases had no gene match. The CDR3 spans 16 residues. Germline lookup yields CDR1 SGDLS and CDR2 YYNGEE. The CDR3 DNA is TGTGCCAGCAGCCCTCGCCTGAGCGGGATGAGCGATGAGCAGTTCTTC. Amino acid sequence: CASSPRLSGMSDEQFF.